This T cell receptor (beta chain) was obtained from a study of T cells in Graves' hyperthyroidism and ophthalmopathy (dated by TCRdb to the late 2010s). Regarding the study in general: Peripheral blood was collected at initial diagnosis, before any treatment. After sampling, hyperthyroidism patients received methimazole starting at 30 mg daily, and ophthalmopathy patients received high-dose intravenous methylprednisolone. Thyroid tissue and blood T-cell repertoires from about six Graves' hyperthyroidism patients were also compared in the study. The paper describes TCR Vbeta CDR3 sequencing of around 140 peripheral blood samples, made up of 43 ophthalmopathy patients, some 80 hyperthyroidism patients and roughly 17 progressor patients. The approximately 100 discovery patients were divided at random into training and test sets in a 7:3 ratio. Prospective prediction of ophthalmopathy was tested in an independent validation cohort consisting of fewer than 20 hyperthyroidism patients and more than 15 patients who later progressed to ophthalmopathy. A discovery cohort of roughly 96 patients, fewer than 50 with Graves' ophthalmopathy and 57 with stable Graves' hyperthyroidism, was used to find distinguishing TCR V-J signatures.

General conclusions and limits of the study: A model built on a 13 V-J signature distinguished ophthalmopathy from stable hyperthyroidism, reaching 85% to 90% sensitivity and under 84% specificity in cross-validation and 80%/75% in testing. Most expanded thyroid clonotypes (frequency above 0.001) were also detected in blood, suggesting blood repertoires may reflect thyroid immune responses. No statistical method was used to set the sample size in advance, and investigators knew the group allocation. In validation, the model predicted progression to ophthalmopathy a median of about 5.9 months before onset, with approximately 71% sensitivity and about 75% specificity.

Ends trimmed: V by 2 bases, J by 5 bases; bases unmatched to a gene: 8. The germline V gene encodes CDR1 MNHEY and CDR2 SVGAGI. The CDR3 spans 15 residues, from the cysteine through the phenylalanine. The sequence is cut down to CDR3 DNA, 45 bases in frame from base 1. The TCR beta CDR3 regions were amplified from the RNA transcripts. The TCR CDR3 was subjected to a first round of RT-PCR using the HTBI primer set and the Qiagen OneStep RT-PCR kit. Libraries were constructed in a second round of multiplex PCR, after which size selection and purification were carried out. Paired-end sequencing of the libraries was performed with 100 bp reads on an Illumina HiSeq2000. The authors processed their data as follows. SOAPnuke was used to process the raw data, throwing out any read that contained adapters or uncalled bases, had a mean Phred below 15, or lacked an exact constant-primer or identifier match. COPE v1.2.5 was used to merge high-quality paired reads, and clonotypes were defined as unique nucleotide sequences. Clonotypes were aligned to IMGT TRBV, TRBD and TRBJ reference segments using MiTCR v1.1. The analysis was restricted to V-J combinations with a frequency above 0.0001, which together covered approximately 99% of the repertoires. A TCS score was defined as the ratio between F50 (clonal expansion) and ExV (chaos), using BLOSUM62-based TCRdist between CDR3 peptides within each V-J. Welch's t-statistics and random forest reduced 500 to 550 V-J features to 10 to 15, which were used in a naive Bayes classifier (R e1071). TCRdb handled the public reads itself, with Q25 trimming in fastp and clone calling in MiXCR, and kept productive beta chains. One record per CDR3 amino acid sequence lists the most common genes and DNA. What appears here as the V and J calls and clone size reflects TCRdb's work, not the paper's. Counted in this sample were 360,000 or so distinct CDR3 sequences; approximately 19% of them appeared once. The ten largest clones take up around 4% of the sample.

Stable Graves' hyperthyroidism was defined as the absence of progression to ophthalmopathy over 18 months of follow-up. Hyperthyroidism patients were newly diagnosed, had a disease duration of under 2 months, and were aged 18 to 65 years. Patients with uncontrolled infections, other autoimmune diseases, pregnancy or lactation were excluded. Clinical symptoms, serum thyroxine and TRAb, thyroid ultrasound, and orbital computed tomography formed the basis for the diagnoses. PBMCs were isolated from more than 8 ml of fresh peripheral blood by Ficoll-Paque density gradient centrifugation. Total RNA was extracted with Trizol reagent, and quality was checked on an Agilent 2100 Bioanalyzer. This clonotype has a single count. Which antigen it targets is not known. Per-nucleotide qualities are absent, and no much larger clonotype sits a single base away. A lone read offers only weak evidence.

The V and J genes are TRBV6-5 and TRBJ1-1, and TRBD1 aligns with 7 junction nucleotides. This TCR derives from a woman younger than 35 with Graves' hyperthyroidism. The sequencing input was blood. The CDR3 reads CASSYTGVWGTEAFF. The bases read TGTGCCAGCAGTTACACAGGGGTATGGGGTACTGAAGCTTTCTTT.